A selection of T cell receptor beta chains follows, all from one sample in a study of vaccination effects on CD4 cells after COVID-19. Assay: immunoSEQ multiplex PCR; the TCRdb copy retains only in-frame clones and omits some. The sample has tens of thousands of clones, approximately 74% seen once. The antigens of these receptors remain unknown. The specimen comprised CD4+ T cells from PBMCs cultured with HCoV-229E spike peptides, sampled before COVID-19 vaccination. Receptors were obtained from a human donor who received a COVID-19 vaccine. The CDR3 runs from the conserved cysteine through the conserved F or W. Fields, in order: D gene, V gene, clone size, J gene, CDR3 protein, CDR3 DNA. A D gene is named only where the DNA matches it firmly. Clone size is shown for a subset of rows, as once, few, many or a class of expanded clone.

NA	TRBV7-9	few	TRBJ1-2	CAAGRYGYTF	TGTGCCGCGGGGCGCTATGGCTACACCTTC
TRBD1	TRBV6-5	NA	TRBJ1-6	CASSSRDRDPLHF	TGTGCCAGCAGTAGCCGGGACAGGGACCCCCTCCACTTT
TRBD2	TRBV7-3	NA	TRBJ2-5	CASSPAGGETQYF	TGTGCCAGCAGCCCGGCGGGGGGAGAGACCCAGTACTTC
TRBD1	TRBV28	NA	TRBJ1-5	CASSLTGEGGNQPQHF	TGTGCCAGCAGTTTAACAGGGGAAGGTGGCAATCAGCCCCAGCATTTT
NA	TRBV11-3	NA	TRBJ2-1	CASSSGEYNEQFF	TGTGCCAGCAGCTCCGGAGAATACAATGAGCAGTTCTTC
NA	TRBV5-1	once	TRBJ2-5	CASSLDVAGEETQYF	TGCGCCAGCAGCTTGGATGTTGCAGGGGAAGAGACCCAGTACTTC
NA	TRBV18	NA	TRBJ1-3	CASSAAASSGNTIYF	TGTGCCAGCTCCGCTGCGGCGAGCTCTGGAAACACCATATATTTT
NA	TRBV28	NA	TRBJ1-6	CASSIPGQNSPLHF	TGTGCCAGCAGCATCCCTGGACAGAATTCACCCCTCCACTTT
NA	TRBV6-6	NA	TRBJ1-5	CASKWDGGGSNQPQHF	TGTGCCAGCAAATGGGACGGTGGGGGAAGCAATCAGCCCCAGCATTTT
TRBD1	TRBV5-1	NA	TRBJ1-1	CASSIDRASTEAFF	TGCGCCAGCAGCATCGACAGGGCTTCGACTGAAGCTTTCTTT